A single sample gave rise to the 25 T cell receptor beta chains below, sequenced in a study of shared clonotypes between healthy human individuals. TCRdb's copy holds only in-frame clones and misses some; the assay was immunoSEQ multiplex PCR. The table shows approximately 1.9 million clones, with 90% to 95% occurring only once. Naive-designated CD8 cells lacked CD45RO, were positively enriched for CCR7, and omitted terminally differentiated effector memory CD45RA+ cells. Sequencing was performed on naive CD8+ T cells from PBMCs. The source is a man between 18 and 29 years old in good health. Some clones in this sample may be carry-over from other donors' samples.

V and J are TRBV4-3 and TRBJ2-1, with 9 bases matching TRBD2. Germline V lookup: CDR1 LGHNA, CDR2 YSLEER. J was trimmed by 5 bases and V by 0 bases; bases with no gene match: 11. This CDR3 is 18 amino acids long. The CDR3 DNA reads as TGCGCCAGCAGCCAAGATCGTATGGGACTAGCCTCGCACAATGAGCAGTTCTTC. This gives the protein CASSQDRMGLASHNEQFF.

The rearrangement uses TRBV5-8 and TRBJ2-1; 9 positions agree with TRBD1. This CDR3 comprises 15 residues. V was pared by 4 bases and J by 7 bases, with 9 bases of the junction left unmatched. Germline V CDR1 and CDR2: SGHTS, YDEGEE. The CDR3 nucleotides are TGTGCCAGCAGCCCAGAAGGGGACAGGGTGAATGAGCAGTTCTTC. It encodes CASSPEGDRVNEQFF.

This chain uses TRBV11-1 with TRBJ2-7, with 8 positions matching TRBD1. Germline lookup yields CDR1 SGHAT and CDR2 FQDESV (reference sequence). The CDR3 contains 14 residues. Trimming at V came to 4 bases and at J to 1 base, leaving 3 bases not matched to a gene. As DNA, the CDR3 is TGTGCCAGCAGCTGGACAGGGAATTCCTACGAGCAGTACTTC. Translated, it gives CASSWTGNSYEQYF.

CDR3 loop: CASSFQGSGQPQHF. The CDR3, as DNA: TGTGCCAGCAGTTTTCAGGGAAGCGGGCAGCCCCAGCATTTT. This rearrangement joins TRBV27 to TRBJ1-5, with D perhaps TRBD1 (5 bases). The CDR3 loop spans 14 amino acids. The ends were cut back, 3 bases at V and 7 bases at J, with 13 bases in the middle. Germline values: CDR1 MNHEY, CDR2 SMNVEV (reference sequence).

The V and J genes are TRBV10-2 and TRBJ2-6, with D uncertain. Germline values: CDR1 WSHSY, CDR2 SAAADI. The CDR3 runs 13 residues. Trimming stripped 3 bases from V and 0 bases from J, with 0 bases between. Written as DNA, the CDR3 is TGCGCCAGCAGTGACTCTGGGGCCAACGTCCTGACTTTC. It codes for CASSDSGANVLTF.

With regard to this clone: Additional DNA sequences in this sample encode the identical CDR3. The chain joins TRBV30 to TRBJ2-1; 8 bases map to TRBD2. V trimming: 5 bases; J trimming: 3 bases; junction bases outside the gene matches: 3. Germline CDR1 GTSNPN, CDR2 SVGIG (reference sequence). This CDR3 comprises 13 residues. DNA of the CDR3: TGTGCCTGGGCCGGGACTAGCTACAATGAGCAGTTCTTC. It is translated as CAWAGTSYNEQFF.

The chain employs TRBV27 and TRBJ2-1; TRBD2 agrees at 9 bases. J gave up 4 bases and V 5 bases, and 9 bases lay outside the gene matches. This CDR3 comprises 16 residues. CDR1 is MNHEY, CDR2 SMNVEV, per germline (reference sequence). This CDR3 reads CASSIIAGDPYNEQFF. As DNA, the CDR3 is TGTGCCAGCAGTATCATAGCGGGAGATCCATACAATGAGCAGTTCTTC.

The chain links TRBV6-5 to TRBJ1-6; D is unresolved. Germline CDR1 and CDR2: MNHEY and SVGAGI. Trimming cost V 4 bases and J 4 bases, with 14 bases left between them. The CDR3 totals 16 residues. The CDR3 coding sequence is TGTGCCAGCAGTTCCGCCCCGGACGGGTATAATTCACCCCTCCACTTT. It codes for CASSSAPDGYNSPLHF.

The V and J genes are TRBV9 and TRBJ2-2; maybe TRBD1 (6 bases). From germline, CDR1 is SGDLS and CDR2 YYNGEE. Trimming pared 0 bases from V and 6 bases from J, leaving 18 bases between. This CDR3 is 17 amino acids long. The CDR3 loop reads CASSVARGAQPAGELFF. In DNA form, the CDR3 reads TGTGCCAGCAGCGTAGCCAGGGGAGCCCAACCCGCCGGGGAGCTGTTTTTT. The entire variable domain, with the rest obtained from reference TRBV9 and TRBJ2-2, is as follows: DSGVTQTPKHLITATGQRVTLRCSPRSGDLSVYWYQQSLDQGLQFLIQYYNGEERAKGNILERFSAQQFPDLHSELNLSSLELGDSALYFCASSVARGAQPAGELFFGEGSRLTVL.

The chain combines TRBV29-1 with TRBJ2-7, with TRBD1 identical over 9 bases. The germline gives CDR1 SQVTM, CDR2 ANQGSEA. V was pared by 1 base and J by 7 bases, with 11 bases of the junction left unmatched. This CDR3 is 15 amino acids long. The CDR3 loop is CSVEAWGQGVWEQYF. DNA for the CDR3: TGCAGCGTTGAAGCCTGGGGACAGGGAGTGTGGGAGCAGTACTTC.

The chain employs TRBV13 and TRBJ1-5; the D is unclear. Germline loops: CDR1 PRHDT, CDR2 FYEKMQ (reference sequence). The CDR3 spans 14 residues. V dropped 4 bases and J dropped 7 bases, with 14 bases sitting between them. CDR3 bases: TGTGCCAGCAGCTCCAGTCGCACTGGGCAGCCCCAGCATTTT. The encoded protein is CASSSSRTGQPQHF.

CDR3 amino acids: CASSSEGMNTEAFF. DNA for the CDR3: TGTGCCAGCAGCTCGGAGGGGATGAACACTGAAGCTTTCTTT. The chain employs TRBV6-5 and TRBJ1-1; a weak D match, TRBD1 (5 bases). CDR1 is MNHEY, CDR2 SVGAGI, per germline. This CDR3 is 14 amino acids long. V lost 6 bases and J lost 0, with 11 bases in between.

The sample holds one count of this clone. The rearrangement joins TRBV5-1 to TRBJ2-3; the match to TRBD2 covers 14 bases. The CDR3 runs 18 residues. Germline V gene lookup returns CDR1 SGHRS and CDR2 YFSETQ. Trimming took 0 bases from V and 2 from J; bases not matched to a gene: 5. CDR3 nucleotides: TGCGCCAGCAGCTTGGGACTAGCGGGAGGGCCGAACACAGATACGCAGTATTTT. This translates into CASSLGLAGGPNTDTQYF.

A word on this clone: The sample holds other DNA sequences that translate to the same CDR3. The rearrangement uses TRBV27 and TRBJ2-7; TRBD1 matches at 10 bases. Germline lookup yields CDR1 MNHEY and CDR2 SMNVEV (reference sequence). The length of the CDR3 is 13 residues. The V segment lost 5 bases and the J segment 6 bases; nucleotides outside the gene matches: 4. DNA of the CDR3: TGTGCCAGCAGTCCCAGGACAGGGGGCGAGCAGTACTTC. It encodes CASSPRTGGEQYF.

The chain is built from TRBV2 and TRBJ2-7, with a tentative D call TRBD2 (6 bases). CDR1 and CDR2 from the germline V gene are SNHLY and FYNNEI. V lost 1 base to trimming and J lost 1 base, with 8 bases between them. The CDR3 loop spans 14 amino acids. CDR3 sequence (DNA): TGTGCCAGCAGTGAAGGACTAGTTTCCTACGAGCAGTACTTC. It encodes CASSEGLVSYEQYF.

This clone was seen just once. CDR3 coding DNA: TGTGCCAGCAGTCTCCGCGGGACAGGGGAGGGCTACACCTTC. Translated: CASSLRGTGEGYTF. The chain carries TRBV27 and TRBJ1-2, with 10 positions matching TRBD1. J lost 8 bases, V lost 5 bases, and 8 bases had no gene match. The CDR3 totals 14 residues. The germline gives CDR1 MNHEY, CDR2 SMNVEV (reference sequence).

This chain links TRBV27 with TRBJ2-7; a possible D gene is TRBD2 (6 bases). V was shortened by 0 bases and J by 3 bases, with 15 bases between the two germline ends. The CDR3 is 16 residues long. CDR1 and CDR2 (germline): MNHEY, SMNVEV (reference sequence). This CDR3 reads CASSLSMASVNYEQYF. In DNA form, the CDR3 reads TGTGCCAGCAGTTTATCGATGGCTAGCGTGAACTACGAGCAGTACTTC.

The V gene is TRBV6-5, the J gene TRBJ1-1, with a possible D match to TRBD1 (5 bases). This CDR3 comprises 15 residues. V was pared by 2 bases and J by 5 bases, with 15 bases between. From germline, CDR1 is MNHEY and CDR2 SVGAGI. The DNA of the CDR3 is TGTGCCAGCAGTTACCGGGAAGGGGAAAGTACTGAAGCTTTCTTT. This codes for CASSYREGESTEAFF.

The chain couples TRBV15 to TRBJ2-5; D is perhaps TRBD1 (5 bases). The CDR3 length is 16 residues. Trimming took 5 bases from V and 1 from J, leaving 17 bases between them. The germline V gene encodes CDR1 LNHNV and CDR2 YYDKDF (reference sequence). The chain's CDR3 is CATSGYDTGVQETQYF. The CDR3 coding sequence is TGTGCCACCAGCGGATATGACACAGGCGTCCAAGAGACCCAGTACTTC.

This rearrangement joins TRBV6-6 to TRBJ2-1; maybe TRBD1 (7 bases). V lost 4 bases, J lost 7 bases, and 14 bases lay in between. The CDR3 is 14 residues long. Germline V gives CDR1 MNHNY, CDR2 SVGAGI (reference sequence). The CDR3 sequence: CASSSQGDWNEQFF. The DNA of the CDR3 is TGTGCCAGCAGTTCCCAGGGGGACTGGAATGAGCAGTTCTTC.

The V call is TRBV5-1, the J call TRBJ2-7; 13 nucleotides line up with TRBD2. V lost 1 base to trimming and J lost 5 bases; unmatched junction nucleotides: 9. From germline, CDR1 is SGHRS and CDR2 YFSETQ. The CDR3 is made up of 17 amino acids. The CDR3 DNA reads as TGCGCCAGCAGCTTGTATACTAGCGGGAGGGCGGGGAACGAGCAGTACTTC. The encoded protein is CASSLYTSGRAGNEQYF. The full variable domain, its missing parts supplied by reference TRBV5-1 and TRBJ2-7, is KAGVTQTPRYLIKTRGQQVTLSCSPISGHRSVSWYQQTPGQGLQFLFEYFSETQRNKGNFPGRFSGRQFSNSRSEMNVSTLELGDSALYLCASSLYTSGRAGNEQYFGPGTRLTVT.

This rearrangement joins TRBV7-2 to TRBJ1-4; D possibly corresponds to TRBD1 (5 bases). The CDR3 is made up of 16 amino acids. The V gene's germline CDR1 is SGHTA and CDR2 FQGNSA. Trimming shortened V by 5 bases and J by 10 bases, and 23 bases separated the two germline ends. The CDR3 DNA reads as TGTGCCAGCAGCCCGAACGCGTTTTCCAGGGATGGAAAACTGTTTTTT. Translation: CASSPNAFSRDGKLFF.

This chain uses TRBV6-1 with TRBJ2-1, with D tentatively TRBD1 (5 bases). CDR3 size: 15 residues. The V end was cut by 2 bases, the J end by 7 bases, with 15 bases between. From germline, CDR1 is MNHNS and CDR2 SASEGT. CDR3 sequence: CASSEPAGFFNEQFF. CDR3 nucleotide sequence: TGTGCCAGCAGTGAACCGGCAGGGTTTTTTAATGAGCAGTTCTTC.

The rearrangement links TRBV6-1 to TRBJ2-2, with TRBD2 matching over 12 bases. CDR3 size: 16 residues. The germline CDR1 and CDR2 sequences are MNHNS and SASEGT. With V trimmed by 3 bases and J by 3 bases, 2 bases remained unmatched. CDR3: CASSDLAGGDTGELFF. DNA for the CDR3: TGTGCCAGCAGTGACCTAGCGGGAGGGGACACCGGGGAGCTGTTTTTT.

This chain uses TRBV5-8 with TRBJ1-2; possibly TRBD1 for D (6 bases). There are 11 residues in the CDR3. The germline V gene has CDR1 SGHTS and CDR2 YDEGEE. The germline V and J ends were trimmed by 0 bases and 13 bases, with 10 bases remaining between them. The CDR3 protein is CASSLAGTFTF. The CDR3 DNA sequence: TGTGCCAGCAGCTTGGCCGGGACATTCACCTTC.